This T cell receptor (beta chain) is drawn from a study of cytomegalovirus exposure and HLA in healthy donors. Amplification used 60 Vbeta primers and 13 Jbeta primers. The data were produced by immunoSEQ multiplex PCR, yet TCRdb's version contains in-frame clones alone and is incomplete. The sample totals 90,000 to 130,000 clones. The germline V gene has CDR1 MNHEY and CDR2 SMNVEV (reference sequence). The CDR3 totals 16 residues. V dropped 1 base and J dropped 7 bases, with 17 bases sitting between them. J is TRBJ2-1 and V is TRBV27; TRBD2 is a possible D gene (7 bases). The material sequenced was PBMCs. The TCR originated in a man in his forties in good health and CMV-seropositive. CDR3 in DNA: TGTGCCAGCAGTTTATTAGGACTAGGGGGGGGGAATGAGCAGTTCTTC. Translating it yields CASSLLGLGGGNEQFF.